These 30 T cell receptor beta chains came from one sample sequenced in a study of regulatory T cells in long-lasting Graves disease. Through Arm-PCR of CDR3 regions and iRepertoire HTBI primers, TCR beta libraries were built. One entry per CDR3 protein results from TCRdb running MiXCR on the multiplex PCR reads. The repertoire holds about half a million distinct CDR3 sequences, about 20% seen once, with approximately 14% in the top ten. Time point reported: persistent/refractory GD, antithyroid drugs over 5 years with positive TRAb. PBMC RNA was the source of the TCR library. The sample was peripheral blood mononuclear cells (PBMCs), taken when the disease was refractory, from a patient treated with antithyroid drugs. The receptors here all came from a female donor with Graves disease.

The table lists this clonotype with a few counts. One junction end disagrees with the germline gene, perhaps due to a read error. The chain employs TRBV29-1 and TRBJ2-2, with D unresolved. CDR1 is SQVTM, CDR2 ANQGSEA, per germline. This CDR3 spans 11 amino acids. For the CDR3, the DNA is TGCAGCGTCGAAGTCACCGGGGAGCTGTTTTTT. Its translation: CSVEVTGELFF.

This clonotype was found many times. The chain uses TRBV11-2 and TRBJ1-5; D is uncertain. CDR3 size: 13 residues. Looked up from germline, CDR1 is SGHAT and CDR2 is FQNNGV. V was clipped by 0 bases and J by 6 bases, with 6 bases between them. CDR3: CASSLDRGQPQHF. CDR3 nucleotides: TGTGCCAGCAGCTTAGATCGGGGTCAGCCCCAGCATTTT.

This chain joins TRBV30 and TRBJ1-1; the match to TRBD1 covers 7 bases. This CDR3 region has 13 residues. Per germline, CDR1 GTSNPN and CDR2 SVGIG (reference sequence). Unmatched junction bases numbered 5, after V lost 2 bases and J lost 5 bases. This CDR3 is CAWSRTGETEAFF. CDR3 nucleotides: TGTGCCTGGAGTCGTACAGGGGAAACTGAAGCTTTCTTT. Supplemented by reference TRBV30 and TRBJ1-1, the full variable domain reads SQTIHQWPATLVQPVGSPLSLECTVEGTSNPNLYWYRQAAGRGLQLLFYSVGIGQISSEVPQNLSASRPQDRQFILSSKKLLLSDSGFYLCAWSRTGETEAFFGQGTRLTVV.

This clonotype was detected only a few times. The chain's CDR3 is CASSSPGELPETQYF. The CDR3 nucleotides read TGTGCCAGCAGCTCCCCCGGGGAGCTTCCAGAGACCCAGTACTTC. The chain recombines TRBV9 with TRBJ2-5; tentative D call: TRBD2 (5 bases). Between the trimmed V and J ends, which lost 4 bases and 4 bases, there was a span of 17 bases. CDR1 and CDR2 from the germline V gene are SGDLS and YYNGEE. The CDR3 is made up of 15 amino acids.

This clonotype has only a few counts. V is TRBV12-3 or TRBV12-4 and J is TRBJ2-7, with TRBD1 matching 7 bases. Unmatched junction bases numbered 16, after V lost 10 bases and J lost 1 base. The CDR3 spans 16 residues. The CDR3 protein is CANRPRQGLSSYEQYF. In nucleotides, the CDR3 is TGTGCCAACAGGCCTCGACAGGGTCTTTCGTCCTACGAGCAGTACTTC.

This clonotype turned up a few times. The chain combines TRBV6-5 with TRBJ2-5; TRBD2 matches 7 bases. Germline V gene sequence: CDR1 MNHEY, CDR2 SVGAGI. The CDR3 covers 18 residues. The J segment lost 5 bases and the V segment lost 4 bases, leaving 19 bases of the junction unmatched. This CDR3 is CASSWLGGPLEVRETQYF. DNA of the CDR3: TGTGCCAGCAGTTGGCTGGGAGGGCCCCTTGAGGTCCGTGAGACCCAGTACTTC.

This clonotype occurred many times. The V gene is TRBV7-9, the J gene TRBJ1-5; 9 bases match TRBD1. The CDR3 totals 16 residues. V was pared by 4 bases and J by 2 bases, with 6 bases of the junction left unmatched. Germline-derived CDR1 and CDR2 are SEHNR and FQNEAQ (reference sequence). CDR3 sequence reads: CASSSTHRGRNQPQHF. The DNA of the CDR3 is TGTGCCAGCAGCTCCACGCACAGGGGGCGCAATCAGCCCCAGCATTTT.

There are a few counts of this clonotype. J is TRBJ1-5 and V is TRBV20-1, with 10 bases identical to TRBD1. The V and J ends lost 6 bases and 3 bases, in that order; junction bases with no gene match: 8. The CDR3 is 15 amino acids. The germline V gene encodes CDR1 DFQATT and CDR2 SNEGSKA (reference sequence). Here the CDR3 reads CSALDRGSYNQPQHF. In nucleotides, the CDR3 is TGCAGTGCCTTGGACAGGGGGTCCTACAATCAGCCCCAGCATTTT.

About this clonotype itself: It may be a read error: a sequence one base away is much more abundant. The chain is built from TRBV6-2 or TRBV6-3 and TRBJ2-2; 15 bases are a match to TRBD2. Germline CDR1 and CDR2: MNHEY and SVGEGT. There are 19 residues in the CDR3. CDR3 loop: CASTHGGLAGGLNTGEPFF. The CDR3 DNA is TGTGCCAGCACCCACGGGGGACTAGCGGGGGGCCTGAACACCGGGGAGCCGTTTTTT.

This chain links TRBV19 with TRBJ1-3; no clear D. The V gene's germline CDR1 is LNHDA and CDR2 SQIVND (reference sequence). This CDR3 has 15 amino acids. V was pared by 6 bases and J by 4 bases, with 16 bases between. DNA of the CDR3: TGTGCCAGTAGGCTGGCACACTCCATGGGAAACACCATATATTTT. Residues: CASRLAHSMGNTIYF.

The genes are TRBV30 and TRBJ1-3; D unclear. V dropped 2 bases and J dropped 0 bases, with 11 bases sitting between them. Germline CDR1 is GTSNPN and CDR2 is SVGIG (reference sequence). The CDR3 contains 15 residues. The CDR3 region has the DNA TGTGCCTGGAGTTCCCTGGGCTTCTCTGGAAACACCATATATTTT. Residues: CAWSSLGFSGNTIYF.

Notes on this clonotype: A read error is possible here, since a much larger clone lies one base away. The chain recombines TRBV27 with TRBJ1-1, with a weak D call TRBD1 (6 bases). Trimming left V 5 bases short and J 4 bases short, with 17 bases between. This CDR3 comprises 15 residues. Germline values: CDR1 MNHEY, CDR2 SMNVEV (reference sequence). The CDR3 region has the DNA TGTGCCAGCAGTCCCTATCCAGGGGTGAGCACTGAAGCTTTCTTT. It encodes CASSPYPGVSTEAFF.

V usage is TRBV5-1 and J usage is TRBJ2-5, with TRBD2 matching 7 bases. The germline V gene encodes CDR1 SGHRS and CDR2 YFSETQ. V was clipped by 4 bases and J by 9 bases; unmatched bases: 9. This CDR3 has 13 amino acids. The CDR3 is CASSPGTTGAQYF. For the CDR3, the DNA is TGCGCCAGCAGCCCTGGGACTACGGGGGCCCAGTACTTC.

At least ten counts were recorded for this clonotype. The rearrangement links TRBV12-3 or TRBV12-4 to TRBJ2-2; tentatively, D is TRBD1 (6 bases). CDR3 length: 16 residues. V lost 4 bases to trimming and J lost 5 bases, with 17 bases between them. CDR3 bases: TGTGCCAGCAGTTCAGATCAGGGGAAGGGGACCGGGGAGCTGTTTTTT. This sequence encodes CASSSDQGKGTGELFF.

This clonotype was observed a handful of times. This rearrangement joins TRBV6-1 to TRBJ2-3; maybe TRBD1 (5 bases). Germline lookup yields CDR1 MNHNS and CDR2 SASEGT. The CDR3 loop spans 15 amino acids. Trimming pared 6 bases from V and 4 bases from J, leaving 17 bases between. The CDR3 coding sequence is TGTGCCAGCAGCAGACGACCGACAGAAGCAGATACGCAGTATTTT. It codes for CASSRRPTEADTQYF.

This clonotype has a count of ten or more. V and J are TRBV15 and TRBJ1-5, with D unclear. With 3 bases removed from V and 0 bases from J, the gap between germline ends came to 3 bases. The CDR3 consists of 13 residues. The V gene's germline CDR1 is LNHNV and CDR2 YYDKDF (reference sequence). This chain's CDR3 is CATSSGSNQPQHF. The CDR3 nucleotides are TGTGCCACCAGCAGCGGTAGCAATCAGCCCCAGCATTTT.

The V call is TRBV29-1, the J call TRBJ2-3, with D perhaps matching TRBD1 (6 bases). There are 15 residues in the CDR3. Trimming shortened V by 1 base and J by 5 bases, and 16 bases separated the two germline ends. Germline-derived CDR1 and CDR2 are SQVTM and ANQGSEA. The CDR3 reads CSVEGTGSVGDTQYF. The CDR3 region has the DNA TGCAGCGTTGAAGGTACAGGGAGTGTTGGAGATACGCAGTATTTT.

This clonotype was observed a few times. The chain links TRBV10-3 to TRBJ1-3; 7 nucleotides match TRBD1. There are 15 residues in the CDR3. After removal of 0 bases from V and 6 bases from J, the junction contained 5 bases not matched to a gene. Per germline, CDR1 ENHRY and CDR2 SYGVKD. For the CDR3, the DNA is TGTGCCATCAGTGAGTCTGGAGGGGGCGAAAACACCATATATTTT. This sequence encodes CAISESGGGENTIYF.

The genes are TRBV5-1 and TRBJ2-3; perhaps D is TRBD1 or TRBD2 (5 bases each). V was cut by 5 bases and J by 1 base, with 14 bases left in between. The CDR3 consists of 15 residues. Germline V gene data show CDR1 as SGHRS and CDR2 as YFSETQ. CDR3 in amino acids: CASSFRDARTDTQYF. The CDR3 DNA reads as TGCGCCAGCAGTTTCCGGGACGCCCGCACAGATACGCAGTATTTT.

Points on this clonotype: One end of the junction does not line up with germline, which may come from a read error. The CDR3 protein is CASSLGGGNTEASF. CDR3 coding DNA: TGTGCCAGCAGCTTAGGAGGGGGGAACACTGAAGCTTCCTTT. V and J are TRBV7-2 and TRBJ1-1, with D perhaps TRBD1 (6 bases). The CDR3 length is 14 residues. Germline V gene sequence: CDR1 SGHTA, CDR2 FQGNSA.

In this sample, this clonotype turned up many times. V and J are TRBV7-2 and TRBJ2-5; 8 nucleotides agree with TRBD1. CDR1 is SGHTA, CDR2 FQGNSA, per germline. V dropped 1 base and J dropped 5; count of bases not matched to a gene: 6. The CDR3 totals 15 residues. CDR3 nucleotide sequence: TGTGCCAGCAGCTTAGGGTTGGGACAGGTTGAGACCCAGTACTTC. Translating it yields CASSLGLGQVETQYF.

This clonotype was detected many times. V is TRBV6-1 and J is TRBJ2-7, with 12 bases that match TRBD2. In germline, CDR1 is MNHNS, CDR2 SASEGT. The CDR3 spans 16 residues. After removal of 4 bases from V and 0 bases from J, the junction contained 4 bases not matched to a gene. The chain's CDR3 is CASSVQTSGSSYEQYF. CDR3 DNA sequence: TGTGCCAGCAGTGTACAGACTAGCGGGAGCTCCTACGAGCAGTACTTC.

This clonotype showed up just a few times. V and J are TRBV5-1 and TRBJ2-5, with 13 bases fitting TRBD2. This CDR3 comprises 15 residues. Germline trimming cut 3 bases from V and 5 bases from J; bases unmatched to any gene: 4. Germline V gives CDR1 SGHRS, CDR2 YFSETQ. In DNA form, the CDR3 reads TGCGCCAGCAGCTCGGGACTAGCGGGGTCTGAGACCCAGTACTTC. Protein: CASSSGLAGSETQYF.

This CDR3 reads CASRVGGLKSYTQYF. The CDR3 region has the DNA TGTGCCAGCCGCGTGGGCGGCCTCAAGTCATATACGCAGTATTTT. The V and J genes are TRBV6-1 and TRBJ2-3; no clear D. V was cut by 8 bases and J by 7 bases, with 22 bases left in between. Per the germline V gene, CDR1 is MNHNS and CDR2 is SASEGT. CDR3 length: 15 residues.

The V gene is TRBV6-1, the J gene TRBJ1-2; TRBD1 might be the D (5 bases). CDR1 is MNHNS, CDR2 SASEGT, per germline. Trimming left V 4 bases short and J 6 bases short, with 12 bases between. The CDR3 is 13 amino acids. Written as DNA, the CDR3 is TGTGCCAGCAGTGCCGGGACGGCTAATGGCTACACCTTC. This encodes CASSAGTANGYTF.

The chain links TRBV18 to TRBJ2-7; TRBD1 might be the D (6 bases). The CDR3 has 15 amino acids. Germline V gives CDR1 KGHSH, CDR2 LQKENI. The germline V and J ends were trimmed by 6 bases and 5 bases, with 20 bases remaining between them. The CDR3 region has the DNA TGTGCCAGCTCCCGGGATGTTGGACAGTTTCACGAGCAGTACTTC. Translating gives CASSRDVGQFHEQYF. Full variable domain (missing parts from reference TRBV18 and TRBJ2-7): NAGVMQNPRHLVRRRGQEARLRCSPMKGHSHVYWYRQLPEEGLKFMVYLQKENIIDESGMPKERFSAEFPKEGPSILRIQQVVRGDSAAYFCASSRDVGQFHEQYFGPGTRLTVT.

This clonotype was recorded at least ten times. V gene TRBV12-3 or TRBV12-4 combines with J gene TRBJ2-6; D uncertain. V lost 9 bases and J 0 bases, leaving 9 bases between the germline ends. The CDR3 spans 14 residues. The DNA of the CDR3 is TGTGCCAGTGACGGATTCTCTGGGGCCAACGTCCTGACTTTC. It yields the protein CASDGFSGANVLTF.

The chain uses TRBV6-1 and TRBJ2-7; the D is unclear. Germline V gene lookup returns CDR1 MNHNS and CDR2 SASEGT. V gave up 5 bases and J gave up 0 bases, with 14 bases separating them. The CDR3 is 15 amino acids. This chain's CDR3 is CASSSPAGSSYEQYF. Written as DNA, the CDR3 is TGTGCCAGCAGTAGCCCCGCTGGAAGCTCCTACGAGCAGTACTTC.

This clonotype was seen at least ten times. CDR3 sequence: CASSSRVAGEQYF. DNA for the CDR3: TGTGCCAGCAGTTCCAGGGTAGCGGGCGAGCAGTACTTC. The rearrangement links TRBV27 to TRBJ2-7; 7 bases fit TRBD2. The V and J ends lost 4 bases and 6 bases, in that order; junction bases with no gene match: 6. CDR1 and CDR2 (germline): MNHEY, SMNVEV (reference sequence). There are 13 residues in the CDR3.

With regard to this clonotype: A far more abundant clone sits one base away, making this likely a read error. The V call is TRBV12-3 or TRBV12-4, the J call TRBJ2-1; 9 positions agree with TRBD2. This CDR3 contains 15 residues. The ends lost 6 bases at V and 13 bases at J; junction bases unmatched: 16. CDR3 DNA sequence: TGTGCCAGCAGGCCTAGCGGGATGGGGGAAGAGACCCAGTTCTTC. This codes for CASRPSGMGEETQFF.